The 18 T cell receptor beta chains below all came from one sample that was sequenced in a study of OX40 agonist ivuxolimab in advanced cancers. TCRdb keeps only in-frame clones here, not all; method: immunoSEQ multiplex PCR. The table includes some 66,000 clones, roughly 73% detected once. Specimen: CD4+ or CD8+ T cells sorted from blood, collected in a trial of the OX40 agonist ivuxolimab. The receptor source for this set is an adult with an advanced solid tumor such as melanoma, head and neck, liver or kidney cancer.

CDR3 DNA sequence: TGCGCCAGCAGCCCGAAACCCGGGACAGGAATAAACAATGAGCAGTTCTTC. The encoded protein is CASSPKPGTGINNEQFF. The chain links TRBV4-1 to TRBJ2-1; TRBD1 aligns across 8 bases. This CDR3 region has 17 residues. In germline, CDR1 is MGHRA, CDR2 YSYEKL. V was pared by 4 bases and J by 5 bases, with 13 bases of the junction left unmatched.

This chain joins TRBV5-6 and TRBJ2-1, with D possibly matching TRBD2 (6 bases). The CDR3 loop spans 15 amino acids. V was cut by 5 bases and J by 2 bases, with 14 bases left in between. CDR1 SGHDT and CDR2 YYEEEE come from the germline V gene. CDR3 bases: TGTGCCAGCAGGGCTGGCGGGACCCCCTACAATGAGCAGTTCTTC. The encoded protein is CASRAGGTPYNEQFF.

The J gene is TRBJ2-1, the V gene TRBV4-1; 10 bases agree with TRBD1. CDR3 size: 16 residues. CDR1 and CDR2 from the germline V gene are MGHRA and YSYEKL. V lost 1 base to trimming and J lost 9 bases; unmatched junction nucleotides: 9. CDR3 bases: TGCGCCAGCAGCCAAGTAGTGGGACAGGGGAGTGGTGAGCAGTTCTTC. Its protein is CASSQVVGQGSGEQFF.

J is TRBJ1-1 and V is TRBV6-6; D remains ambiguous. This CDR3 has 13 residues. V lost 4 bases and J 7 bases, leaving 13 bases between the germline ends. Germline V gene lookup returns CDR1 MNHNY and CDR2 SVGAGI (reference sequence). CDR3 sequence: CASSFFQGNEAFF. The DNA of the CDR3 is TGTGCCAGCAGTTTTTTTCAAGGGAATGAAGCTTTCTTT.

The chain joins TRBV11-2 to TRBJ2-7, with unresolved D. The CDR3 loop spans 11 amino acids. Germline V gives CDR1 SGHAT, CDR2 FQNNGV. V lost 8 bases, J lost 5 bases, and 10 bases lay in between. The CDR3 loop is CASRGLNEQYF. In nucleotides, the CDR3 is TGTGCCAGCCGAGGCCTTAACGAGCAGTACTTC.

V is TRBV28 and J is TRBJ1-2, with D hard to call. The germline V gene has CDR1 MDHEN and CDR2 SYDVKM. This CDR3 is 13 amino acids long. Trimming took off 2 bases at V and 0 bases at J, with 4 bases between the two ends. CDR3 nucleotide sequence: TGTGCCAGCAGTTTAGGGACTAACTATGGCTACACCTTC. It codes for CASSLGTNYGYTF.

This chain joins TRBV13 and TRBJ2-6; 7 positions agree with TRBD1. This CDR3 comprises 15 residues. J gave up 2 bases and V 5 bases, and 3 bases lay outside the gene matches. The germline CDR1 and CDR2 sequences are PRHDT and FYEKMQ (reference sequence). Written as DNA, the CDR3 is TGTGCCAGCAGCCTACAGGGGACTGGGGCCAACGTCCTGACTTTC. Encoded protein: CASSLQGTGANVLTF.

The chain recombines TRBV2 with TRBJ2-4; a weak D match, TRBD2 (6 bases). Germline-derived CDR1 and CDR2 are SNHLY and FYNNEI. Trimming removed 7 bases at V and 6 bases at J, with 13 bases between. The CDR3 runs to 13 residues. The DNA of the CDR3 is TGTGCCAGCACTTTTGGGGGGATAAACATTCAGTACTTC. Translated, it gives CASTFGGINIQYF. The variable domain in full, completed from reference TRBV2 and TRBJ2-4, reads EPEVTQTPSHQVTQMGQEVILRCVPISNHLYFYWYRQILGQKVEFLVSFYNNEISEKSEIFDDQFSVERPDGSNFTLKIRSTKLEDSAMYFCASTFGGINIQYFGAGTRLSVL.

The J gene is TRBJ1-5, the V gene TRBV5-6, with TRBD1 identical over 9 bases. Germline V gene sequence: CDR1 SGHDT, CDR2 YYEEEE. The V and J ends lost 4 bases and 4 bases, in that order; junction bases with no gene match: 15. CDR3 length: 18 amino acids. In DNA, the CDR3 is TGTGCCAGCAGCGGGTCCGGGACAGGGTTATTAGGTAATCAGCCCCAGCATTTT. Amino acid sequence: CASSGSGTGLLGNQPQHF.

CDR3 DNA sequence: TGCGCCAGCAGCTTGGCGTCTTCCGGGGCCACCTACGAGCAGTACTTC. Its translation is CASSLASSGATYEQYF. The gene calls are TRBV5-1 and TRBJ2-7, with D possibly called TRBD1 or TRBD2 (5 bases each). Deletions cut 0 bases from V and 2 bases from J, with 15 bases between. In germline, CDR1 is SGHRS, CDR2 YFSETQ. CDR3 length: 16 amino acids.

The chain couples TRBV13 to TRBJ2-7; 7 nucleotides match TRBD2. The germline gives CDR1 PRHDT, CDR2 FYEKMQ (reference sequence). Unmatched junction bases numbered 4, after V lost 5 bases and J lost 0 bases. CDR3 length: 14 amino acids. CDR3 amino acids: CASSPTSDSYEQYF. CDR3 nucleotides: TGTGCCAGCAGCCCAACTAGCGACTCCTACGAGCAGTACTTC.

The chain recombines TRBV21-1 with TRBJ1-2. TRBV21-1 is listed as a pseudogene. The CDR3 extends over 15 amino acids. The CDR3 reads CASSRWDWMCYGYTF. The CDR3 DNA sequence: TGTGCCAGCAGCAGGTGGGACTGGATGTGCTATGGCTACACCTTC.

This clone was seen just once. The V call is TRBV15, the J call TRBJ1-2, with TRBD1 matching over 8 bases. Germline V gene data show CDR1 as LNHNV and CDR2 as YYDKDF (reference sequence). This CDR3 contains 13 residues. J lost 3 bases, V lost 5 bases, and 2 bases had no gene match. The CDR3 protein is CATSRTGYYGYTF. The CDR3 DNA reads as TGTGCCACCAGCCGGACAGGGTACTATGGCTACACCTTC.

The chain joins TRBV18 to TRBJ2-7; possible D gene TRBD1, 6 bases. CDR1 KGHSH and CDR2 LQKENI come from the germline V gene. V was shortened by 3 bases and J by 8 bases, with 20 bases between the two germline ends. This CDR3 has 15 residues. The DNA of the CDR3 is TGTGCCAGCTCACCCCGGGCGGACAGCCCTACTCAGCAGTACTTC. This gives the protein CASSPRADSPTQQYF.

V usage is TRBV4-1 and J usage is TRBJ2-3; no definite D call. CDR3 length equals 13 residues. V gave up 4 bases and J gave up 6 bases, with 11 bases separating them. From germline, CDR1 is MGHRA and CDR2 YSYEKL. CDR3 region: CASSPLTWDTQYF. CDR3 in DNA: TGCGCCAGCAGCCCCCTTACTTGGGATACGCAGTATTTT.

The chain joins TRBV12-5 to TRBJ2-6, with 7 bases aligning to TRBD1. From germline, CDR1 is LGHNT and CDR2 FRNRAP. V shed 2 bases and J 0 bases; nucleotides not matched to a gene: 4. The CDR3 has 17 residues. CDR3 amino acids: CASGLPDRNSGANVLTF. CDR3 DNA: TGTGCTAGTGGTTTGCCGGACAGGAACTCTGGGGCCAACGTCCTGACTTTC.

The CDR3 DNA is TGCAGCGTCGCAACAGCGGCTTCCTACGAGCAGTACTTC. This encodes CSVATAASYEQYF. The chain recombines TRBV29-1 with TRBJ2-7, with a tentative D call TRBD2 (5 bases). This CDR3 contains 13 residues. Germline CDR1 is SQVTM and CDR2 is ANQGSEA. Trimming removed 6 bases at V and 1 base at J, with 13 bases between.

This chain links TRBV2 with TRBJ2-5; 7 nucleotides line up with TRBD2. V lost 5 bases and J lost 9; bases outside the gene matches: 6. This CDR3 is 12 amino acids long. Germline V gene data show CDR1 as SNHLY and CDR2 as FYNNEI. The chain's CDR3 is CASSWGAGAQYF. The CDR3, as DNA: TGTGCCAGCAGTTGGGGCGCGGGGGCCCAGTACTTC.